This TCR beta chain was profiled in a study of early T cells in non-severe SARS-CoV-2 infection. Study at large: Unsorted whole-blood RNA was sequenced in bulk, leaving chains unpaired.

TCRdb passed the 5' RACE reads through MiXCR, listing each CDR3 protein once. There are 50,000 to 70,000 distinct CDR3 sequences in the sample; about 10% occur only once, and about 9.4% lies in the top ten. This clonotype has at least ten counts. Its antigen is currently unknown. Findings and caveats of the study: Matching results from VDJdb favored anti-spike CD8 responses, leaving private and CD4 specificities undetected.

The V segment lost 4 bases and the J segment 3 bases; nucleotides outside the gene matches: 3. This CDR3 is 12 amino acids long. The germline CDR1 and CDR2 sequences are SQVTM and ANQGSEA. The TCR originated in an adult who was a healthcare worker with PCR-confirmed SARS-CoV-2 infection or an uninfected control (not recorded which). Sample: whole blood. This chain connects TRBV29-1 to TRBJ2-7, with 7 nucleotides matching TRBD1. CDR3 nucleotide sequence: TGCAGCGTTGTTAGGGACAGCTACGAGCAGTACTTC. Its translation is CSVVRDSYEQYF.